The rows below give T cell receptor beta chains drawn from one sample of a study of T cells expressing NK-cell markers. With the 5' RACE reads reprocessed, TCRdb shows one record per CDR3 protein and no DNA. Its table lists 400,000 to 500,000 distinct CDR3 sequences. Material: blood T cells: a sorted CD56 or NKG2C T cell subset, CD4+ or CD8+ T cells, or bulk PBMC T cells (not recorded which). The receptors stem from a woman between 18 and 70 years old in good health. Each CDR3 is given with its conserved first and last residue. The order of the fields is J gene, V gene, CDR3 protein.

j_call: TRBJ2-3; v_call: TRBV5-1; cdr3_aa: CASTRGGETDTQYF
j_call: TRBJ2-7; v_call: TRBV6-2/TRBV6-3; cdr3_aa: CASSYTGDEQYF
j_call: TRBJ2-1; v_call: TRBV7-2; cdr3_aa: CASSPFGGGNEQFF
j_call: TRBJ1-1; v_call: TRBV19; cdr3_aa: CASRGDSGSAEAFF
j_call: TRBJ2-2; v_call: TRBV3-1; cdr3_aa: CASSWDRGVWELFF
j_call: TRBJ1-5; v_call: TRBV6-5; cdr3_aa: CASSYSGADRRPQHF
j_call: TRBJ2-1; v_call: TRBV6-5; cdr3_aa: CASSYIAGAVGFF
j_call: TRBJ2-3; v_call: TRBV12-3/TRBV12-4; cdr3_aa: CASSLGQADTQYF
j_call: TRBJ1-5; v_call: TRBV19; cdr3_aa: CASLPIGTGENQPQHF
j_call: TRBJ2-3; v_call: TRBV7-2; cdr3_aa: CASSSGVGGPSDTQYF
j_call: TRBJ2-2; v_call: TRBV4-2; cdr3_aa: CASSQGPDGELFF
j_call: TRBJ2-1; v_call: TRBV6-1; cdr3_aa: CASSGLGVVSYNEQFF
j_call: TRBJ2-5; v_call: TRBV4-2; cdr3_aa: CASSQPSASGQETQYF